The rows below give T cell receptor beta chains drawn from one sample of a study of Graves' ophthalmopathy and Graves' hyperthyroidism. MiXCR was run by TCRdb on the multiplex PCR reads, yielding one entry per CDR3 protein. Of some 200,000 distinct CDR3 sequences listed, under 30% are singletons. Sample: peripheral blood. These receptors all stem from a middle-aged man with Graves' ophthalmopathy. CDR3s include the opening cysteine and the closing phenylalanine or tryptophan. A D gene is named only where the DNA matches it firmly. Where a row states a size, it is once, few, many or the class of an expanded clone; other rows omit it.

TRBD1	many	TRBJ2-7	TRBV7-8	CASSNRDRSHEQYF	TGTGCCAGCAGCAACCGGGACAGGTCCCACGAGCAGTACTTC
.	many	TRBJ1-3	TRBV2	CASAGVTGNTIYF	TGTGCCTCAGCGGGGGTTACTGGAAACACCATATATTTT
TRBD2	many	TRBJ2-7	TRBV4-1	CASSLLAGASSYEQYF	TGCGCCAGCAGCCTGCTGGCGGGAGCGAGCTCCTACGAGCAGTACTTC
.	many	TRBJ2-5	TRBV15	CATSSQETQYF	TGTGCCACCAGCAGCCAAGAGACCCAGTACTTC
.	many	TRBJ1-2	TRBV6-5	CASSYSINPGGYTF	TGTGCCAGCAGTTACTCGATTAACCCCGGGGGCTACACCTTC
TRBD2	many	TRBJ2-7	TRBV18	CASSPPAGESYEQYF	TGTGCCAGCTCACCTCCAGCGGGAGAATCCTACGAGCAGTACTTC
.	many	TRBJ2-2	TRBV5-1	CASSSYPGSGELFF	TGCGCCAGCAGCTCCTATCCGGGGTCCGGGGAGCTGTTTTTT
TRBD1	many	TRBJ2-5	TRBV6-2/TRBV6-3	CASRHGQAVETQYF	TGTGCCAGCAGACACGGACAGGCCGTAGAGACCCAGTACTTC
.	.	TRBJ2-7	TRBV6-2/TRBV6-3	CASSKGETSEQYF	TGTGCCAGCAGCAAGGGAGAGACTAGCGAGCAGTACTTC
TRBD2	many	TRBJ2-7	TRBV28	CASSLPLTSGRYEQYF	TGTGCCAGCAGTCTCCCCCTGACTAGCGGGAGGTACGAGCAGTACTTC
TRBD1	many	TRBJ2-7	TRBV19	CASSMLWDRVDEQYF	TGTGCCAGTAGTATGCTCTGGGACAGGGTAGACGAGCAGTACTTC
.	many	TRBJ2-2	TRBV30	CAWMRGRDAGELFF	TGTGCCTGGATGAGGGGTAGGGACGCCGGGGAGCTGTTTTTT
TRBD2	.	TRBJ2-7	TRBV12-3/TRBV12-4	CASSLEWREGNGEQYF	TGTGCCAGCAGTTTAGAGTGGCGGGAGGGAAATGGCGAGCAGTACTTC
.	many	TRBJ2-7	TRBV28	CASSSRRVSYEQYF	TGTGCCAGCAGTTCTCGGCGGGTTTCCTACGAGCAGTACTTC
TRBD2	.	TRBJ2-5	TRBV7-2	CASSLAATTSGRETQYF	TGTGCCAGCAGCTTAGCTGCGACGACTAGCGGTAGAGAGACCCAGTACTTC
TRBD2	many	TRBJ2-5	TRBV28	CASKSLAGGTETQYF	TGTGCCAGCAAAAGTCTAGCGGGAGGTACGGAGACCCAGTACTTC
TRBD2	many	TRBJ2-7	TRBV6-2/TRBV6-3	CASTKEAGGPYEQYF	TGTGCCAGCACCAAAGAGGCGGGAGGGCCCTACGAGCAGTACTTC
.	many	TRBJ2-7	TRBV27	CASSSLLVPREQYF	TGTGCCAGCAGCTCACTACTAGTCCCCAGGGAGCAGTACTTC
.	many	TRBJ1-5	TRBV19	CASSVSRQPQHF	TGTGCCAGTAGTGTCTCGAGGCAGCCCCAGCATTTT
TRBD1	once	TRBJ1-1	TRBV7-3	CASSSQAGGNTEAFF	TGTGCCAGCAGCTCCCAGGCAGGGGGGAACACTGAAGCTTTCTTT
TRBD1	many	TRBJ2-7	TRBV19	CASYSGTGAYEQYF	TGTGCCAGTTATAGCGGGACAGGGGCCTACGAGCAGTACTTC
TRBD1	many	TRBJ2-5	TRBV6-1	CASSLPPGQGKETQYF	TGTGCCAGCAGCCTACCTCCGGGACAGGGGAAGGAGACCCAGTACTTC
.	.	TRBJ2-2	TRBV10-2	CASSGPSDTGELFF	TGCGCCAGCAGTGGGCCGTCGGACACCGGGGAGCTGTTTTTT
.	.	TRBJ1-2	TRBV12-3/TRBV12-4	CASSLYRVGYTF	TGTGCCAGCAGTCTTTATAGAGTTGGCTACACCTTC
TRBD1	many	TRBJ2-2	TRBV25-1	CASSESTGGGTGELFF	TGTGCCAGCAGTGAATCCACAGGGGGCGGGACCGGGGAGCTGTTTTTT
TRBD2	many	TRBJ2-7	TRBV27	CASSVLAGVFYEQYF	TGTGCCAGCAGTGTCCTAGCGGGAGTGTTCTACGAGCAGTACTTC
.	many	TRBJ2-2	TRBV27	CASSFLGLRTGELFF	TGTGCCAGCAGTTTTTTAGGACTTCGGACCGGGGAGCTGTTTTTT
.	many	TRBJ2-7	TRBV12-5	CASGSPGSGVYEQYF	TGTGCTAGTGGTTCCCCAGGGTCAGGGGTCTACGAGCAGTACTTC
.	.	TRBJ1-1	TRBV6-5	CASSLGDYANTEAFF	TGTGCCAGCAGTTTGGGGGATTACGCGAACACTGAAGCTTTCTTT
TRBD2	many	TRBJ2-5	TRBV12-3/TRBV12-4	CASSGRALQETQYF	TGTGCCAGCAGTGGGAGGGCTCTTCAAGAGACCCAGTACTTC
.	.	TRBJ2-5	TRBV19	CATLRQYQETQYF	TGTGCCACCTTGAGACAGTACCAAGAGACCCAGTACTTC